This T cell receptor (beta chain) was sequenced for a study of T cell clonotyping in hematopoietic cell transplantation. Study observations and caveats: No sorting was done, leaving CD4 and CD8 contributions mixed.

This clone was observed a few times. The target antigen is unknown. Sequencing used immunoSEQ multiplex PCR; TCRdb keeps in-frame clones, though not all of them. The sample contains approximately 75,000 clones, 85% to 95% of which appear only once. Losses at the gene ends were 0 bases for V and 4 bases for J; bases not matched to a gene: 3. The CDR3 loop spans 16 amino acids. Germline V CDR1 and CDR2: LGHNA, YSLEER. This TCR came from a man aged 45-65 years in good health. Some clones in this sample may be carry-over from other donors' samples. This rearrangement joins TRBV4-3 to TRBJ2-2; 9 bases align to TRBD1. Material for sequencing was peripheral blood mononuclear cells. The CDR3 loop is CASSQDWTGVTGELFF. The DNA of the CDR3 is TGCGCCAGCAGCCAAGATTGGACAGGGGTCACCGGGGAGCTGTTTTTT.